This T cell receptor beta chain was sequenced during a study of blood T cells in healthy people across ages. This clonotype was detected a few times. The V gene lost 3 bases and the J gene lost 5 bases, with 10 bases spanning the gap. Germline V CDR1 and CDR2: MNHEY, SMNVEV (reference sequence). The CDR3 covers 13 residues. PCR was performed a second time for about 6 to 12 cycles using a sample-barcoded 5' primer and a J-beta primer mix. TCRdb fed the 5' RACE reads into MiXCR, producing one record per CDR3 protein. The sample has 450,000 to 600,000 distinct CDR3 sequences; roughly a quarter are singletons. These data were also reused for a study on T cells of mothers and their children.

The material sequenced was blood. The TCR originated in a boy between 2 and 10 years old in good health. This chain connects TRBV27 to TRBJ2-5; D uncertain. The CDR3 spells CASSFRPSETQYF. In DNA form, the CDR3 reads TGTGCCAGCAGTTTTCGCCCTTCGGAGACCCAGTACTTC.